Each of the 5 T cell receptor beta chains below was sequenced from the same sample in a study of CD8 T cells in Susac syndrome (dated by TCRdb to about 2019). To prepare the library, the immunoSEQ multiplex PCR assay was applied. RNA was extracted using the RNeasy kit, and about 0.45 to 1 microgram was reverse transcribed with random hexamers. The public reads were run again by TCRdb, first through fastp at Q25 and then through MiXCR, and only productive beta chains were kept. Each entry merges the rows of one CDR3 protein and shows their most common DNA and genes. This sample is represented by 150,000 to 200,000 distinct CDR3 sequences; roughly nine tenths of them were singletons. Roughly 0.087% of the sample goes to the ten largest clones. The material sequenced was CD4+ T cells from PBMCs. The receptors here all came from a human donor with Susac syndrome.

The chain links TRBV5-8 to TRBJ1-5; the D gene is possibly TRBD1 (6 bases). V was trimmed by 4 bases and J by 2 bases, leaving 10 bases between them. Germline V gives CDR1 SGHTS, CDR2 YDEGEE. CDR3 size: 14 residues. The CDR3 DNA is TGTGCCAGCAGCGATCGACAGGGCAATCAGCCCCAGCATTTT. It translates to CASSDRQGNQPQHF.

The gene calls are TRBV18 and TRBJ2-3, with 7 bases fitting TRBD1. The V and J ends lost 2 bases and 0 bases, in that order; junction bases with no gene match: 2. The CDR3 is 15 residues long. Germline CDR1 and CDR2: KGHSH and LQKENI. The CDR3 coding sequence is TGTGCCAGCTCACCATCGACAGGGAGCACAGATACGCAGTATTTT. Its translation: CASSPSTGSTDTQYF.

This chain connects TRBV4-1 to TRBJ1-2, with TRBD1 identical over 7 bases. CDR1 is MGHRA and CDR2 is YSYEKL in the germline V gene. Trimming removed 0 bases from V and 2 bases from J; junction bases left unmatched: 6. This CDR3 has 16 amino acids. The CDR3 DNA sequence: TGCGCCAGCAGCCAAGATTCAGGGGGGACCAACTATGGCTACACCTTC. This gives the protein CASSQDSGGTNYGYTF.

V is TRBV5-4 and J is TRBJ2-1, with TRBD2 matching over 11 bases. Germline V gives CDR1 SGHNT, CDR2 YYREEE (reference sequence). J was trimmed by 4 bases and V by 4 bases; bases with no gene match: 10. This CDR3 spans 17 amino acids. The DNA of the CDR3 is TGTGCCAGCAGCAAGAATGCACTAGCGGGAGCTTACAATGAGCAGTTCTTC. Amino acid sequence: CASSKNALAGAYNEQFF. Full variable domain (missing parts from reference TRBV5-4 and TRBJ2-1): ETGVTQSPTHLIKTRGQQVTLRCSSQSGHNTVSWYQQALGQGPQFIFQYYREEENGRGNFPPRFSGLQFPNYSSELNVNALELDDSALYLCASSKNALAGAYNEQFFGPGTRLTVL.

The V gene is TRBV4-2, the J gene TRBJ2-1; the match to TRBD2 covers 8 bases. V was pared by 0 bases and J by 8 bases, with 9 bases of the junction left unmatched. This CDR3 is 16 amino acids long. Germline V lookup: CDR1 LGHNA, CDR2 YNFKEQ. CDR3: CASSQDRGAGVDEQFF. CDR3 DNA: TGTGCCAGCAGCCAAGATCGAGGAGCGGGGGTTGATGAGCAGTTCTTC.